This T cell receptor (beta chain) was documented in a study of glioma-infiltrating T cells. V lost 2 bases to trimming and J lost 0 bases; unmatched junction nucleotides: 18. The CDR3 contains 20 residues. The iRepertoire nested amplicon-rescue multiplex PCR amplified TCR alpha and beta CDR3s from RNA. TCRdb reprocessed the multiplex PCR reads via MiXCR and lists one record per CDR3 protein. The data contain 300,000 to 450,000 distinct CDR3 sequences, less than 50% of them singletons. The chain uses TRBV12-3 or TRBV12-4 and TRBJ1-2; 7 nucleotides line up with TRBD1. Sequencing was done on a sample of glioma tissue, nonneoplastic brain tissue, or PBMCs (not recorded which). This clonotype was obtained from a human donor with low-grade glioma or glioblastoma, undergoing nonglioma brain surgery, or in good health (not recorded which). The CDR3 spells CASSLRGPPFLAGTNYGYTF. DNA for the CDR3: TGTGCCAGCAGTTTAAGGGGGCCCCCGTTCCTAGCCGGGACTAACTATGGCTACACCTTC.